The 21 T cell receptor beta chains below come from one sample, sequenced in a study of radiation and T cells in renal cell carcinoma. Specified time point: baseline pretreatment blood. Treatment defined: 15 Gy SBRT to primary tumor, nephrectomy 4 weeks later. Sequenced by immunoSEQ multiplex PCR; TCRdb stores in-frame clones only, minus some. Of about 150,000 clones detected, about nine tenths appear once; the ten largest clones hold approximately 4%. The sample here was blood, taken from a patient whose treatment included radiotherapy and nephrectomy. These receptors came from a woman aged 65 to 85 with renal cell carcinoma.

The CDR3 sequence is CASSFDVRGNTIYF. CDR3 bases: TGTGCCAGCAGCTTCGACGTCAGAGGAAACACCATATATTTT. The chain recombines TRBV7-8 with TRBJ1-3; D is undetermined. Trimming took off 3 bases at V and 4 bases at J, with 10 bases between the two ends. This CDR3 region has 14 residues. Germline lookup yields CDR1 SGHVS and CDR2 FQNEAQ.

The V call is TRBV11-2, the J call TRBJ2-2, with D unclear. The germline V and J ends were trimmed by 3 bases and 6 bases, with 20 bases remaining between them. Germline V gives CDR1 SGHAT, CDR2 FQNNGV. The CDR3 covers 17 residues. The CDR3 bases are TGTGCCAGCAGCTTTAACACAATCAGTACACGGTCCGGGGAGCTGTTTTTT. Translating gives CASSFNTISTRSGELFF.

The CDR3 DNA reads TGTGCCATCAGTAGCTCTCGGGACAGGGCGGACTATGGCTACACCTTC. Translated: CAISSSRDRADYGYTF. The V call is TRBV10-3, the J call TRBJ1-2; 9 nucleotides agree with TRBD1. The V segment lost 5 bases and the J segment 3 bases; nucleotides outside the gene matches: 10. Germline V gene data show CDR1 as ENHRY and CDR2 as SYGVKD. This CDR3 has 16 residues.

DNA of the CDR3: TGTGCCAGCAGTGAACCCGGAACCGGGGAGCTGTTTTTT. Amino acids: CASSEPGTGELFF. The chain uses TRBV25-1 and TRBJ2-2; D not resolved. This CDR3 comprises 13 residues. Between the trimmed V and J ends, which lost 2 bases and 5 bases, there was a span of 6 bases. In germline, CDR1 is MGHDK, CDR2 SYGVNS. The entire variable domain, with the rest obtained from reference TRBV25-1 and TRBJ2-2, is as follows: EADIYQTPRYLVIGTGKKITLECSQTMGHDKMYWYQQDPGMELHLIHYSYGVNSTEKGDLSSESTVSRIRTEHFPLTLESARPSHTSQYLCASSEPGTGELFFGEGSRLTVL.

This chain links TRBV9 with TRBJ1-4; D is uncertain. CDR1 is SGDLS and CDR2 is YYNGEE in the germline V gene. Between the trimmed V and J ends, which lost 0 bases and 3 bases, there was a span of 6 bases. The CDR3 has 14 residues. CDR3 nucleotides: TGTGCCAGCAGCGTAGCTGGGTCTAATGAAAAACTGTTTTTT. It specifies CASSVAGSNEKLFF.

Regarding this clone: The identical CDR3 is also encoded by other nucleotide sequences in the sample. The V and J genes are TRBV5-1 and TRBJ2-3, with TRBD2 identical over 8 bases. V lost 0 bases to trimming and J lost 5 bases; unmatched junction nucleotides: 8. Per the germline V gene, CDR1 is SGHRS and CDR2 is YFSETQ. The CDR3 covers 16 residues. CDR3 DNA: TGCGCCAGCAGCTTGGGGCGGGGGGCGGTTGAAGATACGCAGTATTTT. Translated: CASSLGRGAVEDTQYF.

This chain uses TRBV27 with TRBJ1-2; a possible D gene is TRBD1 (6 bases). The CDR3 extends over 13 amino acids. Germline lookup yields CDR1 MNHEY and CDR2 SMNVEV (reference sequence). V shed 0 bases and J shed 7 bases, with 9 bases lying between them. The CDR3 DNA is TGTGCCAGCAGTTTATCCGGGGGCCGTGGCTACACCTTC. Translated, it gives CASSLSGGRGYTF.

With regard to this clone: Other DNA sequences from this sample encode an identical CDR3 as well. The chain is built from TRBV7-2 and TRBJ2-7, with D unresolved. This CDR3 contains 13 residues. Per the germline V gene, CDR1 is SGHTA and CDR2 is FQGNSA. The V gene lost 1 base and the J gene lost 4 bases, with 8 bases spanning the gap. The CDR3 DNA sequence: TGTGCCAGCAGCTTAGGAGCTGAGTACGAGCAGTACTTC. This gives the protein CASSLGAEYEQYF.

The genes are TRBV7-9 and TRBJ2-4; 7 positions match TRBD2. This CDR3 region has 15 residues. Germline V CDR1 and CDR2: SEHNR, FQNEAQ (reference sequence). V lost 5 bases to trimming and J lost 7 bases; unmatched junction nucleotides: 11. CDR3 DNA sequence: TGTGCCAGCAGCAATGGCGGCTACGGGGGGAACATTCAGTACTTC. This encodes CASSNGGYGGNIQYF.

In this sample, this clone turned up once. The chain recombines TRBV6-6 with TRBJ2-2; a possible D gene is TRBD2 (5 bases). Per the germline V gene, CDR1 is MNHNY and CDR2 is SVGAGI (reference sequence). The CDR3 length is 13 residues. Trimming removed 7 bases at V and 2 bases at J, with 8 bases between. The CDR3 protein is CASNDYNTGELFF. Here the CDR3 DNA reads TGTGCCAGCAACGACTATAACACCGGGGAGCTGTTTTTT.

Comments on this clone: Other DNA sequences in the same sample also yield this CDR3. CDR3 nucleotide sequence: TGTGCCAGCAGTTTGGGGACGGCCTACCTCTATGGCTACACCTTC. This encodes CASSLGTAYLYGYTF. The chain recombines TRBV6-5 with TRBJ1-2, with a possible D match to TRBD1 (5 bases). Germline V gene sequence: CDR1 MNHEY, CDR2 SVGAGI. Trimming took off 4 bases at V and 4 bases at J, with 16 bases between the two ends. The CDR3 loop spans 15 amino acids.

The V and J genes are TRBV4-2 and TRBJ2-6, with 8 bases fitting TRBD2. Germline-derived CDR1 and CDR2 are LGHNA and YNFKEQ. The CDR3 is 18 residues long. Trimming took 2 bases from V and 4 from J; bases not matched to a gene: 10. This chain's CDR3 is CASSQPRGGGSGANVLTF. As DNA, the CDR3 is TGTGCCAGCAGCCAACCCCGGGGCGGGGGGTCAGGGGCCAACGTCCTGACTTTC.

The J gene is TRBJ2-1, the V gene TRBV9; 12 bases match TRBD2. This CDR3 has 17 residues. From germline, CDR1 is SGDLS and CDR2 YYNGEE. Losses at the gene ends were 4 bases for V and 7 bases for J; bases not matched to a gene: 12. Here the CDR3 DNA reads TGTGCCAGCAGCACCCACCCCACTAGCGGGGGGCCTAATGAGCAGTTCTTC. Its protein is CASSTHPTSGGPNEQFF.

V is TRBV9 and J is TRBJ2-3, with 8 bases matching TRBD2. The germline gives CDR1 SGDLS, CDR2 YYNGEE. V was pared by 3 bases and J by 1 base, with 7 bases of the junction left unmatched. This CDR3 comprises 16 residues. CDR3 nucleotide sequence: TGTGCCAGCAGCGCGCGGCCAGCGGGGGGCACAGATACGCAGTATTTT. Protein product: CASSARPAGGTDTQYF.

This CDR3 is CASRGGHFSNQPQHF. The CDR3 bases are TGTGCCAGCAGGGGCGGACACTTTAGCAATCAGCCCCAGCATTTT. This sequence joins TRBV2 and TRBJ1-5; the D gene is possibly TRBD1 (5 bases). The CDR3 consists of 15 residues. V was pared by 6 bases and J by 0 bases, with 12 bases between. Germline CDR1 SNHLY, CDR2 FYNNEI.

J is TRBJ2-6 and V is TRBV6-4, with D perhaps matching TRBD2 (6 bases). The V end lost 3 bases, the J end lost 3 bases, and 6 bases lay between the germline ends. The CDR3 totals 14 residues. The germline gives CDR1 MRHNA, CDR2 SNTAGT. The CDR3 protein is CASSEGGGANVLTF. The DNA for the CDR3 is TGTGCCAGCAGTGAGGGGGGTGGGGCCAACGTCCTGACTTTC.

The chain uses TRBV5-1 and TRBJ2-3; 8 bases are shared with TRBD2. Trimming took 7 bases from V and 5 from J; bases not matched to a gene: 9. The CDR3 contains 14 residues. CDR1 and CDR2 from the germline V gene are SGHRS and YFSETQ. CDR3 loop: CASDASGSQDTQYF. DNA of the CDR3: TGCGCCAGCGACGCGAGCGGGAGCCAAGATACGCAGTATTTT.

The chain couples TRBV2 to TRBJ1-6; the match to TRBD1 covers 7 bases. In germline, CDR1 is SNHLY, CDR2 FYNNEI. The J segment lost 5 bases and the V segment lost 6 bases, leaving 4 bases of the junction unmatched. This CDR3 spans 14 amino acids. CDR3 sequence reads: CASRGGQDNSPLHF. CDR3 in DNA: TGTGCCAGCAGGGGAGGACAGGATAATTCACCCCTCCACTTT.

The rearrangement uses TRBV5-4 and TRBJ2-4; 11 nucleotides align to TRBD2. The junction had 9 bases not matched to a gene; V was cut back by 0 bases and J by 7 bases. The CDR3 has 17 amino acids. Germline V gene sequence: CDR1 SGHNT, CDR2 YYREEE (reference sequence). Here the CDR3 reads CASSLEALAGGGNIQYF. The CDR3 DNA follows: TGTGCCAGCAGCTTGGAGGCGCTAGCGGGGGGTGGGAACATTCAGTACTTC.

CDR3: CASSIDVGRQPPSPLHF. CDR3 in DNA: TGTGCCAGTAGTATAGACGTGGGGCGTCAACCTCCTTCACCCCTCCACTTT. The gene calls are TRBV19 and TRBJ1-6; possible D gene TRBD1, 5 bases. The V gene's germline CDR1 is LNHDA and CDR2 SQIVND (reference sequence). This CDR3 spans 17 amino acids. Trimming cost V 0 bases and J 9 bases, with 18 bases left between them.

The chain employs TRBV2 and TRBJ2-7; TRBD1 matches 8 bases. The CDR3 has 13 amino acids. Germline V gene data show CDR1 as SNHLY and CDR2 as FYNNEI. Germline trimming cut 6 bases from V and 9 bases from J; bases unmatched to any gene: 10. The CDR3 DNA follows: TGTGCCAGCAGAGAGGACAGGGTAAAGGCGCAGTACTTC. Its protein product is CASREDRVKAQYF.